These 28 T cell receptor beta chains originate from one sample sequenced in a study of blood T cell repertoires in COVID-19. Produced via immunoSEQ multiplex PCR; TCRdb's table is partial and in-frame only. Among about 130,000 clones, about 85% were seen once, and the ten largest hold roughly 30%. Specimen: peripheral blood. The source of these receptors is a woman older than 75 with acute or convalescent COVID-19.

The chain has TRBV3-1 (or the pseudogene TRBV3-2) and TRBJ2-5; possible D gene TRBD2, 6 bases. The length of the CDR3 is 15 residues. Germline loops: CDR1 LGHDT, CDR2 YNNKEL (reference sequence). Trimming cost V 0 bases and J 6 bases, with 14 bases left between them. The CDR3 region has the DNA TGTGCCAGCAGCCAAGAAGGGAGTGGGGGGAAGACCCAGTACTTC. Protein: CASSQEGSGGKTQYF.

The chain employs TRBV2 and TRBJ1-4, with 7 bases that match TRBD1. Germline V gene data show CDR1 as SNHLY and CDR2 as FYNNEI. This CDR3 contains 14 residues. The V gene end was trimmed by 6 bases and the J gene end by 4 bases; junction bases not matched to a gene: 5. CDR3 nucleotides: TGTGCCAGCAGGAGGGACAGTCGTAATGAAAAACTGTTTTTT. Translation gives CASRRDSRNEKLFF.

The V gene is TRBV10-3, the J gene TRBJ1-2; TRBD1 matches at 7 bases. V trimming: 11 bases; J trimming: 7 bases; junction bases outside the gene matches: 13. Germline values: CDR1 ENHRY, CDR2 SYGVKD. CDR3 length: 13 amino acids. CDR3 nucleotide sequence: TGTGCCTCCAGAGCAGAGGGGGCGGGTGGCTACACCTTC. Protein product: CASRAEGAGGYTF.

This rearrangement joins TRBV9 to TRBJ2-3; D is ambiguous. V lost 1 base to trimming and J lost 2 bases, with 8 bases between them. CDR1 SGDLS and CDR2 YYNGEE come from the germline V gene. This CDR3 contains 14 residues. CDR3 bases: TGTGCCAGCAGCGTACTTTCAGACACAGATACGCAGTATTTT. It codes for CASSVLSDTDTQYF.

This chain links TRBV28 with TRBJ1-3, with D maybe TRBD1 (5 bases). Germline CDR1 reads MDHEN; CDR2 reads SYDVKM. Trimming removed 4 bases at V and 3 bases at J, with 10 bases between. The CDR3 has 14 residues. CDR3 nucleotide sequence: TGTGCCAGCAGTTCCTACAGGATTGGAAACACCATATATTTT. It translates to CASSSYRIGNTIYF.

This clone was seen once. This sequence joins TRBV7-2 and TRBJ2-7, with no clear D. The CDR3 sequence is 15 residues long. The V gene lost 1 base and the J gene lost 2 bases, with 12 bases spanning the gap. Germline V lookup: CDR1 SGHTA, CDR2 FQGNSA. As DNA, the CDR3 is TGTGCCAGCAGCTTAGTTGGCGGAACCACCTACGAGCAGTACTTC. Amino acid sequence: CASSLVGGTTYEQYF.

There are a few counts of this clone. CDR3 sequence: CASSLRVGDRGGYGYTF. Written as DNA, the CDR3 is TGTGCCAGCAGCTTACGAGTTGGGGACAGGGGTGGCTATGGCTACACCTTC. The rearrangement joins TRBV7-8 to TRBJ1-2; 10 nucleotides agree with TRBD1. The CDR3 runs 17 residues. V dropped 2 bases and J dropped 4; count of bases not matched to a gene: 10. Germline V CDR1 and CDR2: SGHVS, FQNEAQ. Full variable domain (outside the CDR3, taken from reference TRBV7-8 and TRBJ1-2): GAGVSQSPRYKVAKRGQDVALRCDPISGHVSLFWYQQALGQGPEFLTYFQNEAQLDKSGLPSDRFFAERPEGSVSTLKIQRTQQEDSAVYLCASSLRVGDRGGYGYTFGSGTRLTVV.

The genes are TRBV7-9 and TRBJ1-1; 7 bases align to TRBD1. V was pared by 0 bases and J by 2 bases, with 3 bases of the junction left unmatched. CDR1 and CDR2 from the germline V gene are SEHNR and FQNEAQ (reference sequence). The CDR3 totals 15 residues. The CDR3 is CASSLAGGLNTEAFF. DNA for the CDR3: TGTGCCAGCAGCTTAGCAGGGGGCTTAAACACTGAAGCTTTCTTT.

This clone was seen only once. The CDR3 sequence: CASSLDSIGYTF. In DNA, the CDR3 is TGTGCCAGCAGCCTAGACAGTATTGGCTACACCTTC. V and J are TRBV7-9 and TRBJ1-2; a weak D match, TRBD1 (5 bases). Trimming took off 5 bases at V and 7 bases at J, with 11 bases between the two ends. Germline CDR1 is SEHNR and CDR2 is FQNEAQ (reference sequence). The CDR3 length is 12 residues.

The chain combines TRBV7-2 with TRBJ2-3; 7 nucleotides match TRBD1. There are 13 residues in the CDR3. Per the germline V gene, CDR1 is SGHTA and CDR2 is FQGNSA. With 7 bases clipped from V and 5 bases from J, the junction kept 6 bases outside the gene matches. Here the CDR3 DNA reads TGTGCCAGCACTTCTAGACAGGGAGATACGCAGTATTTT. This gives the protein CASTSRQGDTQYF. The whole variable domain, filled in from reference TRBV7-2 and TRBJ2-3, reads GAGVSQSPSNKVTEKGKDVELRCDPISGHTALYWYRQSLGQGLEFLIYFQGNSAPDKSGLPSDRFSAERTGGSVSTLTIQRTQQEDSAVYLCASTSRQGDTQYFGPGTRLTVL.

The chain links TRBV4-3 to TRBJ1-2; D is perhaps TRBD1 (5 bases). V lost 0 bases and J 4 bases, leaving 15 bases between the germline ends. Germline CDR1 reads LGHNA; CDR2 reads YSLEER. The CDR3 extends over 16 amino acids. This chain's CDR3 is CASSQDSGGTVYGYTF. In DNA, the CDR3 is TGCGCCAGCAGCCAAGATTCCGGGGGGACCGTCTATGGCTACACCTTC.

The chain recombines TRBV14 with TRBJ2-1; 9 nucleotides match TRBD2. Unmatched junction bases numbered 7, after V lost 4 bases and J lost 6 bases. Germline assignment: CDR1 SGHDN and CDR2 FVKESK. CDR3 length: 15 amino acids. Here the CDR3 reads CASSLLAGGLNEQFF. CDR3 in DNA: TGTGCCAGCAGCCTCCTCGCGGGGGGGCTCAATGAGCAGTTCTTC.

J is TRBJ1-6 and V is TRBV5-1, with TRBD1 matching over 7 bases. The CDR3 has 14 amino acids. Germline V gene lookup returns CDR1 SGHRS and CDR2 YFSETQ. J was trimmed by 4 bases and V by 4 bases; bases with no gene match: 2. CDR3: CASSRDSYNSPLHF. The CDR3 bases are TGCGCCAGCAGCCGGGACAGTTATAATTCACCCCTCCACTTT.

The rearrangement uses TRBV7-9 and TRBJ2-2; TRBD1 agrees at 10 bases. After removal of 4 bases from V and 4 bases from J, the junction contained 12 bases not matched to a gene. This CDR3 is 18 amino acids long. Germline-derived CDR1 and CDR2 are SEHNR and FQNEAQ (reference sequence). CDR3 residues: CASSSYLLRTGGTGELFF. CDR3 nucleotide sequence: TGTGCCAGCAGCTCCTACCTGCTCCGGACAGGGGGCACCGGGGAGCTGTTTTTT.

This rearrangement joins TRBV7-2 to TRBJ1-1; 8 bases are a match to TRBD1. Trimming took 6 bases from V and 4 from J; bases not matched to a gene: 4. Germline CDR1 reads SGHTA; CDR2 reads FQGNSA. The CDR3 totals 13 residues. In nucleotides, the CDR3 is TGTGCCAGCAGAAGACAGGGGTCCACTGAAGCTTTCTTT. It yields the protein CASRRQGSTEAFF.

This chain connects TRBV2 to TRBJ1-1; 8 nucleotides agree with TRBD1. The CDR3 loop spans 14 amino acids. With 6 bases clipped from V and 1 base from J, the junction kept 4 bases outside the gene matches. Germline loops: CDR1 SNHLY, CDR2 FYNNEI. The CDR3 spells CASRKDRENTEAFF. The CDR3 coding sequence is TGTGCCAGCAGGAAGGACAGGGAGAACACTGAAGCTTTCTTT.

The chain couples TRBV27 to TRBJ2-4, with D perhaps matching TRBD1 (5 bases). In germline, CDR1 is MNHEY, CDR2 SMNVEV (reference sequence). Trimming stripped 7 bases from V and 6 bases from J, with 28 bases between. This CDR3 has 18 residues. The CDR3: CASIARPPTRGGGNIQYF. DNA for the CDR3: TGTGCCAGCATTGCGCGCCCCCCCACAAGGGGCGGTGGAAACATTCAGTACTTC.

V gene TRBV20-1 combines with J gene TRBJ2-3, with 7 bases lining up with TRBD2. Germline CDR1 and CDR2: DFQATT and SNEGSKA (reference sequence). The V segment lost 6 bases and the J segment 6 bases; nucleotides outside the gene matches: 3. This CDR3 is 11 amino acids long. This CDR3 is CSAPRGDTQYF. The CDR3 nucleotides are TGCAGTGCCCCGCGGGGGGATACGCAGTATTTT.

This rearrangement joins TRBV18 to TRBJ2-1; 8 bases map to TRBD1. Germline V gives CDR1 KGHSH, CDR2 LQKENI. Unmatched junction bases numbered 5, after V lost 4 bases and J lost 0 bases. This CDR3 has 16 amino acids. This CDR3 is CASSRNRGSSYNEQFF. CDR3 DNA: TGTGCCAGCTCACGGAACAGGGGGAGCTCCTACAATGAGCAGTTCTTC.

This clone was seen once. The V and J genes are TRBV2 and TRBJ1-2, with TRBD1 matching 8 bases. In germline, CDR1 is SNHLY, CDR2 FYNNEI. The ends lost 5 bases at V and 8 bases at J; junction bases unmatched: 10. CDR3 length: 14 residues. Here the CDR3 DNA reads TGTGCCAGCAGTCGAGAATTGACAGGGGTAGGCTACACCTTC. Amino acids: CASSRELTGVGYTF. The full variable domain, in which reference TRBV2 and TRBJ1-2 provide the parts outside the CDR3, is EPEVTQTPSHQVTQMGQEVILRCVPISNHLYFYWYRQILGQKVEFLVSFYNNEISEKSEIFDDQFSVERPDGSNFTLKIRSTKLEDSAMYFCASSRELTGVGYTFGSGTRLTVV.

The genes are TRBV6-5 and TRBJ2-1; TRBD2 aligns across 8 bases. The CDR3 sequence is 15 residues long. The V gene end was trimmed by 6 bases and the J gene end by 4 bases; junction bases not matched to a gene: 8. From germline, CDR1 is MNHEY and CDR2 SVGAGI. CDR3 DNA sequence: TGTGCCAGCAGACCCCCGGGCGGGGGGTACAATGAGCAGTTCTTC. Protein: CASRPPGGGYNEQFF.

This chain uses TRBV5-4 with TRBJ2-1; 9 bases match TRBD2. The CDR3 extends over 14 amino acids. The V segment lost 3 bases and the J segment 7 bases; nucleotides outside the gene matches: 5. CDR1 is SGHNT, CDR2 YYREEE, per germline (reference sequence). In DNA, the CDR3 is TGTGCCAGCAGCTCGGGGACTAGCATGAATGAGCAGTTCTTC. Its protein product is CASSSGTSMNEQFF. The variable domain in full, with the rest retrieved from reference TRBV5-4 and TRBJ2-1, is ETGVTQSPTHLIKTRGQQVTLRCSSQSGHNTVSWYQQALGQGPQFIFQYYREEENGRGNFPPRFSGLQFPNYSSELNVNALELDDSALYLCASSSGTSMNEQFFGPGTRLTVL.

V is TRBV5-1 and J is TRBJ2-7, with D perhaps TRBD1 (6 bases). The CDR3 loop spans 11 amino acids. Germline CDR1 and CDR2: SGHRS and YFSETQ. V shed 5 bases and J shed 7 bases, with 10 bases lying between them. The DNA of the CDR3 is TGCGCCAGCAGAAAAGGGGGAGAGCAGTACTTC. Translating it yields CASRKGGEQYF.

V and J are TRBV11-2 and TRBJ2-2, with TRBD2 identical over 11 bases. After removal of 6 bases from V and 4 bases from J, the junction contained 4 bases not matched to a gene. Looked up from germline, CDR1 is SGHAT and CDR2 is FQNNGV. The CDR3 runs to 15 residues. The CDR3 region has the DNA TGTGCCAGCAGGCGTAGCGGGGGGGCCACCGGGGAGCTGTTTTTT. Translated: CASRRSGGATGELFF. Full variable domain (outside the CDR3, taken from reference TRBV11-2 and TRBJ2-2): EAGVAQSPRYKIIEKRQSVAFWCNPISGHATLYWYQQILGQGPKLLIQFQNNGVVDDSQLPKDRFSAERLKGVDSTLKIQPAKLEDSAVYLCASRRSGGATGELFFGEGSRLTVL.

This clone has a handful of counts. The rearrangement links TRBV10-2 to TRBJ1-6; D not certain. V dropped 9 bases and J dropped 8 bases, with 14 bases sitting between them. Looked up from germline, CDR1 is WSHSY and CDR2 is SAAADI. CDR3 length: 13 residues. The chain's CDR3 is CASKSEADSPLHF. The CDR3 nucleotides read TGCGCCAGTAAATCCGAGGCGGATTCACCCCTCCACTTT.

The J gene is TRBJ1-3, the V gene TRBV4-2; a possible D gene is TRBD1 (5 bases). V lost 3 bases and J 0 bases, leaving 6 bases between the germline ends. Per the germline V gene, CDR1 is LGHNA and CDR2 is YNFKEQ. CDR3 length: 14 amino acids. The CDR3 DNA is TGTGCCAGCAGCCAGACAGACTCTGGAAACACCATATATTTT. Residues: CASSQTDSGNTIYF.

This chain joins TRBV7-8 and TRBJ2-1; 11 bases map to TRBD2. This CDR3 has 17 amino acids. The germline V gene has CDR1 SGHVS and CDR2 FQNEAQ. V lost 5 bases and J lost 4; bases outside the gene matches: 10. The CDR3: CASSPSTGTSGYNEQFF. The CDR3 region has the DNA TGTGCCAGCAGCCCCTCCACCGGGACTAGCGGATACAATGAGCAGTTCTTC.

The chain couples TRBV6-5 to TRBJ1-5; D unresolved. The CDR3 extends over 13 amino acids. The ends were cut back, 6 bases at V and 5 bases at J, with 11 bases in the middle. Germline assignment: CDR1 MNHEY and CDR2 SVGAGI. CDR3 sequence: CASRYTGYQPQHF. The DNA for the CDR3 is TGTGCCAGCAGGTATACGGGATATCAGCCCCAGCATTTT.